This T cell receptor beta chain is drawn from a study of T cells in Graves' hyperthyroidism and ophthalmopathy. The CDR3 is 15 residues long. Germline V gives CDR1 SGHDT, CDR2 YYEEEE. Losses at the gene ends were 9 bases for V and 0 bases for J; bases not matched to a gene: 7. Regarding the study as a whole: Most thyroid clonotypes with frequency above 0.001 were detected in blood.

Those with hyperthyroidism were 18 to 65 years old, newly diagnosed, and ill for under 2 months. Uncontrolled infections, other autoimmune diseases, pregnancy or lactation led to exclusion of patients. TCR beta CDR3 regions were amplified from RNA transcripts. Primed by the HTBI set, a first-round RT-PCR was run on the TCR CDR3. TCRdb fed the multiplex PCR reads into MiXCR, producing one record per CDR3 protein. Here the sample spans about 400,000 distinct CDR3 sequences, around a sixth being singletons. As regards this clonotype: What it recognizes is unknown.

The chain joins TRBV5-6 to TRBJ2-3, with 10 bases fitting TRBD2. The TCR sequence derives from a woman in her late teens or twenties with Graves' hyperthyroidism. The material sequenced was blood. The CDR3 region is CATLAGAGSTDTQYF. In nucleotides, the CDR3 is TGTGCCACCCTAGCGGGGGCGGGAAGCACAGATACGCAGTATTTT.